This TCR beta chain was profiled in a study of regulatory T cells in long-lasting Graves disease. The time point was: newly diagnosed GD, antithyroid drugs for less than 3 months. From RNA extracted from PBMCs, the TCR library was made. Arm-PCR of CDR3 regions and iRepertoire HTBI primers were used to build TCR beta libraries. Each CDR3 protein is one row after TCRdb ran MiXCR on the multiplex PCR reads. The repertoire holds roughly 420,000 distinct CDR3 sequences, with approximately 16% as singletons. The ends lost 4 bases at V and 2 bases at J; junction bases unmatched: 10. This CDR3 comprises 17 residues. Germline values: CDR1 SGHTA, CDR2 FQGNSA. This clonotype was recorded many times. This sample also belongs to another study, concerning T cells in Graves' hyperthyroidism and ophthalmopathy.

This sample comprised peripheral blood mononuclear cells (PBMCs), obtained at new diagnosis, from a patient treated with antithyroid drugs. The chain recombines TRBV7-2 with TRBJ2-1; 8 nucleotides align to TRBD1. The clonotype originates from a woman aged 18-35 years with Graves disease. The CDR3 DNA reads as TGTGCCAGCAGCTCCCAGTCCAGGGGGCTGCCCTACAATGAGCAGTTCTTC. It yields the protein CASSSQSRGLPYNEQFF. Filled out from reference TRBV7-2 and TRBJ2-1, the complete variable domain reads GAGVSQSPSNKVTEKGKDVELRCDPISGHTALYWYRQSLGQGLEFLIYFQGNSAPDKSGLPSDRFSAERTGGSVSTLTIQRTQQEDSAVYLCASSSQSRGLPYNEQFFGPGTRLTVL.